The 10 T cell receptor beta chains in this list originate from one sample, sequenced in a study of T cells in Graves' hyperthyroidism and ophthalmopathy. Regions amplified from RNA transcripts were the TCR beta CDR3 regions. HTBI primers were used for first-round RT-PCR of the TCR CDR3. TCRdb ran MiXCR on the multiplex PCR reads and lists one entry per CDR3 protein. The data show roughly 500,000 distinct CDR3 sequences, about 20% seen once. The specimen sequenced was blood. These receptors were obtained from a woman aged 70-85 years with Graves' ophthalmopathy.

The J gene is TRBJ2-7, the V gene TRBV6-1; D gene uncertain. Germline V CDR1 and CDR2: MNHNS, SASEGT. Trimming took 6 bases from V and 2 from J, leaving 8 bases between them. The CDR3 totals 12 residues. The CDR3 DNA reads TGTGCCAGCAGCCGCGAAACCTACGAGCAGTACTTC. This codes for CASSRETYEQYF.

The chain has TRBV20-1 and TRBJ2-1; D may be TRBD2 (5 bases). Per the germline V gene, CDR1 is DFQATT and CDR2 is SNEGSKA (reference sequence). The CDR3 spans 13 residues. Trimming left V 3 bases short and J 2 bases short, with 8 bases between. CDR3 protein: CSASSGAYNEQFF. CDR3 DNA sequence: TGCAGTGCTAGCAGCGGAGCCTACAATGAGCAGTTCTTC.

The gene calls are TRBV5-1 and TRBJ2-7; no clear D gene. Trimming left V 0 bases short and J 5 bases short, with 9 bases between. CDR3 length equals 13 residues. CDR1 is SGHRS, CDR2 YFSETQ, per germline. CDR3 sequence: CASSLGDRDEQYF. The CDR3, as DNA: TGCGCCAGCAGCTTGGGGGATAGGGACGAGCAGTACTTC.

On this clonotype: A clone one base away is much larger, so this may be a read error. The CDR3 protein is CASSISGTEAFF. In DNA form, the CDR3 reads TGTGCCAGCAGCATCAGTGGCACTGAAGCTTTCTTT. The chain combines TRBV2 with TRBJ1-1; the D is unclear. The length of the CDR3 is 12 residues. The V and J ends lost 6 bases and 4 bases respectively, with 9 bases between them. Germline loops: CDR1 SNHLY, CDR2 FYNNEI. Full variable domain (remainder filled in from reference TRBV2 and TRBJ1-1): EPEVTQTPSHQVTQMGQEVILRCVPISNHLYFYWYRQILGQKVEFLVSFYNNEISEKSEIFDDQFSVERPDGSNFTLKIRSTKLEDSAMYFCASSISGTEAFFGQGTRLTVV.

As regards this clonotype: This clone may be a read error of a much larger clone one base away. This rearrangement joins TRBV6-1 to TRBJ1-4; a possible D gene is TRBD1 (5 bases). Germline V lookup: CDR1 MNHNS, CDR2 SASEGT. This CDR3 is built from 14 residues. V lost 6 bases to trimming and J lost 8 bases, with 16 bases between them. The CDR3 here is CASRETWGREKLFF. The CDR3 nucleotides are TGTGCCAGCAGAGAGACCTGGGGCCGGGAAAAACTGTTTTTT.

The chain couples TRBV7-9 to TRBJ2-1; 10 bases align to TRBD2. Germline V gene data show CDR1 as SEHNR and CDR2 as FQNEAQ (reference sequence). V shed 5 bases, J shed 9 bases, and the junction held 7 bases outside the gene matches. The CDR3 extends over 14 amino acids. The DNA of the CDR3 is TGTGCCAGCAGCACCGGACTAGCGGTAGGTGAGCAGTTCTTC. Translated: CASSTGLAVGEQFF. The whole variable domain, filled in from reference TRBV7-9 and TRBJ2-1, reads DTGVSQNPRHKITKRGQNVTFRCDPISEHNRLYWYRQTLGQGPEFLTYFQNEAQLEKSRLLSDRFSAERPKGSFSTLEIQRTEQGDSAMYLCASSTGLAVGEQFFGPGTRLTVL.

This clonotype was detected only a few times. The rearrangement joins TRBV10-3 to TRBJ2-1; D gene ambiguous. This CDR3 spans 15 amino acids. CDR1 ENHRY and CDR2 SYGVKD come from the germline V gene. V was cut by 2 bases and J by 1 base, with 9 bases left in between. The CDR3 reads CAISETVTSYNEQFF. CDR3 sequence (DNA): TGTGCCATCAGTGAGACAGTGACTTCCTACAATGAGCAGTTCTTC.

V usage is TRBV6-1 and J usage is TRBJ2-1; possibly TRBD2 for D (6 bases). V lost 6 bases and J lost 2, with 11 bases in between. Germline-derived CDR1 and CDR2 are MNHNS and SASEGT. The CDR3 is 14 residues long. The CDR3: CASRSGPPYNEQFF. Here the CDR3 DNA reads TGTGCCAGCAGGAGCGGGCCCCCCTACAATGAGCAGTTCTTC.

The rearrangement joins TRBV18 to TRBJ2-5, with unresolved D. Deletions cut 0 bases from V and 5 bases from J, with 4 bases between. Germline lookup yields CDR1 KGHSH and CDR2 LQKENI. The CDR3 covers 12 residues. CDR3 in amino acids: CASSPPFETQYF. For the CDR3, the DNA is TGTGCCAGCTCACCACCGTTTGAGACCCAGTACTTC. Full variable domain (remainder filled in from reference TRBV18 and TRBJ2-5): NAGVMQNPRHLVRRRGQEARLRCSPMKGHSHVYWYRQLPEEGLKFMVYLQKENIIDESGMPKERFSAEFPKEGPSILRIQQVVRGDSAAYFCASSPPFETQYFGPGTRLLVL.

V usage is TRBV5-4 and J usage is TRBJ2-3; TRBD2 agrees at 8 bases. The CDR3 has 14 residues. CDR1 and CDR2 from the germline V gene are SGHNT and YYREEE (reference sequence). V lost 7 bases, J lost 3 bases, and 7 bases stayed unmatched. This CDR3 is CASAIAGRTDTQYF. CDR3 sequence (DNA): TGTGCCAGCGCGATAGCGGGACGTACAGATACGCAGTATTTT.